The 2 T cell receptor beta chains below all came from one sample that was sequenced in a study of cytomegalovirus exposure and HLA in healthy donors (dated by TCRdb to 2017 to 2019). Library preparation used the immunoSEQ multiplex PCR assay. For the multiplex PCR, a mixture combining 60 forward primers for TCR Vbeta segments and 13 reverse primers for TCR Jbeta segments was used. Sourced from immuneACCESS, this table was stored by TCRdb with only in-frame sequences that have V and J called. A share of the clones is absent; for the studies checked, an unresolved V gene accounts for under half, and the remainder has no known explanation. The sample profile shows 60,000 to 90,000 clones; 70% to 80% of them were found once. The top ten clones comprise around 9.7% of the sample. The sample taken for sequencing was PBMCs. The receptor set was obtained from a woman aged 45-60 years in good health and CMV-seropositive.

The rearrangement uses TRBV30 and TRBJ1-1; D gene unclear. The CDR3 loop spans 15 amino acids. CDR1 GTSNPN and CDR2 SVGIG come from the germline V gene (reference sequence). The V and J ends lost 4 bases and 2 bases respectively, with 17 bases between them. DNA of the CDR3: TGTGCCTGGACCTGGTGGGCAGGCGATAACACTGAAGCTTTCTTT. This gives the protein CAWTWWAGDNTEAFF. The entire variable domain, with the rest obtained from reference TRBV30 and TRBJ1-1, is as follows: SQTIHQWPATLVQPVGSPLSLECTVEGTSNPNLYWYRQAAGRGLQLLFYSVGIGQISSEVPQNLSASRPQDRQFILSSKKLLLSDSGFYLCAWTWWAGDNTEAFFGQGTRLTVV.

The CDR3 nucleotides read TGCGCCAGCAGCCGCCGGACTAGCGGGAGTTCAAGAGAGCAGTACTTC. Its protein product is CASSRRTSGSSREQYF. The V call is TRBV4-3, the J call TRBJ2-7, with 13 bases matching TRBD2. Unmatched junction bases numbered 10, after V lost 4 bases and J lost 7 bases. Germline V gives CDR1 LGHNA, CDR2 YSLEER. The length of the CDR3 is 16 residues.